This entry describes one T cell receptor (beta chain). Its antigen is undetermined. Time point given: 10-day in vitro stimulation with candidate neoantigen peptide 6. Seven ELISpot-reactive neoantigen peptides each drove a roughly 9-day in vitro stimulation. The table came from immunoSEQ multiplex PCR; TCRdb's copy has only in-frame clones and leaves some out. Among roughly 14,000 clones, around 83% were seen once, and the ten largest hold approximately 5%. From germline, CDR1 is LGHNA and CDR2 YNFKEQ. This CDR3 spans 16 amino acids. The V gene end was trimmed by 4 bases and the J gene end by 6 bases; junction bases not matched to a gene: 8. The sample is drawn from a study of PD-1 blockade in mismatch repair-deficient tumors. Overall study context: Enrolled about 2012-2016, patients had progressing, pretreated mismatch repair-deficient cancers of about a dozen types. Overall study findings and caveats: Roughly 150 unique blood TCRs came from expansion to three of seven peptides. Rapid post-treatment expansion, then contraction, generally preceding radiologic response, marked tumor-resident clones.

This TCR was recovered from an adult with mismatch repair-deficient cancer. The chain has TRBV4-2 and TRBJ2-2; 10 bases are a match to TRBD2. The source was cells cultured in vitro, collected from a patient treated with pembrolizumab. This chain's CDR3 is CASSPQGLAVPGELFF. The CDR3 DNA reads TGTGCCAGCAGCCCCCAAGGACTAGCGGTGCCCGGGGAGCTGTTTTTT.